This T cell receptor (beta chain) was captured in a study of shared clonotypes between healthy human individuals. The length of the CDR3 is 17 residues. V lost 0 bases and J 3 bases, leaving 13 bases between the germline ends. Germline-derived CDR1 and CDR2 are SGHDT and YYEEEE. Libraries were prepared by immunoSEQ multiplex PCR; TCRdb keeps only in-frame clonotypes and omits some of them. In the table there are millions of clones, 85% to 95% of which are singletons. Whole-study results and caveats: Larger estimated richness was generally recorded for naive subsets relative to memory subsets. Sampling covered nothing but blood. Tissue TCR repertoires likely differ from those found in blood.

A remark on this clone: Its antigen is undetermined.

Terminally differentiated effector memory CD45RA+ cells were excluded from the naive CD8 cells, which were CD45RO-negative and positively selected for CCR7. This sequence joins TRBV5-6 and TRBJ1-6; D gene uncertain. Sequencing was performed on naive CD8+ T cells sorted from blood. This clonotype was obtained from a man younger than 35 in good health. The CDR3 loop reads CASSLGGRSLYNSPLHF. The CDR3 DNA sequence: TGTGCCAGCAGCTTGGGCGGGCGGAGCCTCTATAATTCACCCCTCCACTTT.